These T cell receptor beta chains were read from a single sample in a study of regulatory T cells in long-lasting Graves disease. TCRdb used MiXCR to reprocess the multiplex PCR reads, holding one entry per CDR3 protein. The sample consists of about 500,000 distinct CDR3 sequences, approximately 12% of them appearing once. This sample also appeared in a second study, on T cells in Graves' hyperthyroidism and ophthalmopathy.

The specimen comprised peripheral blood mononuclear cells (PBMCs), sampled at new diagnosis, from a patient treated with antithyroid drugs. All receptors come from a woman between 25 and 40 years old with Graves disease. Both conserved end residues are part of each CDR3. The order of the fields is D gene, J gene, clone size, V gene, CDR3 protein, CDR3 DNA. D genes are given only for firm matches. Size values are once, few and many counts, or a class for expanded clones, and some rows have none.

>.|TRBJ1-1|few|TRBV6-1
CASTFSHRAPNTEAFF
TGTGCCAGCACCTTTTCCCACCGGGCCCCGAACACTGAAGCTTTCTTT
>.|TRBJ2-7|many|TRBV2
CASSAGEAYEQYF
TGTGCCAGCAGTGCAGGGGAAGCTTACGAGCAGTACTTC
>.|TRBJ1-5|many|TRBV12-3/TRBV12-4
CASSLDEGRNQPQHF
TGTGCCAGCAGTTTAGATGAGGGGCGCAATCAGCCCCAGCATTTT
>TRBD2|TRBJ2-7|many|TRBV6-1
CASRASGSHYEQYF
TGTGCCAGCAGAGCGAGCGGGAGCCACTACGAGCAGTACTTC
>.|TRBJ2-2|many|TRBV2
CASTPSPLGELFF
TGTGCCAGCACCCCTTCCCCACTAGGGGAGCTGTTTTTT
>.|TRBJ1-5|.|TRBV19
CASTLSGQGGQPQHF
TGTGCCAGTACCCTCTCGGGGCAGGGCGGACAGCCCCAGCATTTT
>.|TRBJ1-1|many|TRBV2
CASNLRQKDTEAFF
TGTGCCAGCAACCTACGACAGAAGGACACTGAAGCTTTCTTT
>.|TRBJ2-7|many|TRBV18
CASSPGLEVSYEQYF
TGTGCCAGCTCACCGGGTCTAGAGGTTTCCTACGAGCAGTACTTC
>.|TRBJ2-3|once|TRBV7-9
CASSFTRGGHTDTQYF
TGTGCCAGCAGCTTCACTAGAGGGGGTCACACAGATACGCAGTATTTT
>TRBD2|TRBJ2-3|few|TRBV20-1
CSARGGRIAGRTDTQYF
TGCAGTGCTAGAGGCGGGCGGATAGCGGGACGCACAGATACGCAGTATTTT
>TRBD1|TRBJ1-6|many|TRBV12-3/TRBV12-4
CASSTGTGLNSPLHF
TGTGCCAGCAGCACCGGGACAGGACTCAATTCACCCCTCCACTTT
>.|TRBJ2-3|many|TRBV5-1
CASSLGMGGGDTQYF
TGCGCCAGCAGCTTGGGAATGGGAGGTGGAGATACGCAGTATTTT
>.|TRBJ2-7|few|TRBV28
CATNLEGYEQYF
TGTGCCACCAACTTGGAGGGGTACGAGCAGTACTTC
>.|TRBJ1-2|many|TRBV7-9
CASSLDSHGYTF
TGTGCCAGCAGCCTGGACAGCCATGGCTACACCTTC
>.|TRBJ2-1|many|TRBV29-1
CSVEDLRAVGPYNEQFF
TGCAGCGTTGAAGATCTCCGAGCGGTAGGCCCCTACAATGAGCAGTTCTTC
>.|TRBJ2-7|.|TRBV6-2/TRBV6-3
CASSYSGGGREQYF
TGTGCCAGCAGTTACTCGGGAGGGGGTAGGGAGCAGTACTTC
>.|TRBJ1-3|.|TRBV3-1
CAVYSGNTIYF
TGTGCCGTCTACTCTGGAAACACCATATATTTT
>.|TRBJ1-1|many|TRBV6-2/TRBV6-3
CASSYSFRSGEAFF
TGTGCCAGCAGTTACTCGTTCAGGTCCGGTGAAGCTTTCTTT
>.|TRBJ2-7|few|TRBV20-1
CSSRLRSGEQYF
TGCAGCTCGAGACTCCGAAGCGGCGAGCAGTACTTC
>TRBD2|TRBJ2-1|many|TRBV28
CALGGSLYNEQFF
TGTGCCCTGGGGGGGAGTCTCTACAATGAGCAGTTCTTC
>.|TRBJ1-6|many|TRBV7-6
CASSLGGSPSPLHF
TGTGCCAGCAGCTTAGGGGGATCTCCTTCACCCCTCCACTTT
>.|TRBJ1-4|many|TRBV2
CASGGLSTTNEKLFF
TGTGCCAGCGGGGGACTTAGCACAACTAATGAAAAACTGTTTTTT
>.|TRBJ1-5|many|TRBV30
CAWSVAPSQPQHF
TGTGCCTGGAGTGTCGCCCCGAGTCAGCCCCAGCATTTT
>TRBD1|TRBJ1-2|many|TRBV2
CASSEDRGGYTF
TGTGCCAGCAGTGAGGACAGGGGAGGCTACACCTTC
>TRBD2|TRBJ2-3|many|TRBV20-1
CSVTSGRASDTQYF
TGCAGTGTTACTAGCGGGAGGGCCTCTGATACGCAGTATTTT
>TRBD1|TRBJ1-4|.|TRBV28
CASSVQGTQNEKLFF
TGTGCCAGCAGTGTACAGGGGACCCAAAATGAAAAACTGTTTTTT
>.|TRBJ2-1|many|TRBV20-1
CSARGSGFTYNEQFF
TGCAGTGCTAGAGGAAGCGGGTTTACCTACAATGAGCAGTTCTTC
>.|TRBJ2-7|many|TRBV10-3
CAISEPGGIRGIEQYF
TGTGCCATCAGTGAGCCAGGGGGGATCAGGGGAATCGAGCAGTACTTC
>.|TRBJ2-1|many|TRBV11-2
CASSQDGRTPSYNEQFF
TGCGCCAGCAGCCAAGATGGAAGGACTCCTTCCTACAATGAGCAGTTCTTC
>TRBD2|TRBJ2-2|.|TRBV5-1
CASSLLAGDQSWAGELFF
TGCGCCAGCAGCTTGCTAGCGGGAGACCAATCCTGGGCCGGGGAGCTGTTTTTT
>.|TRBJ2-5|many|TRBV20-1
CSARDEMTQYF
TGCAGTGCTAGAGACGAGATGACCCAGTACTTC
>.|TRBJ2-1|many|TRBV20-1
CSARDLTGRGSEQFF
TGCAGTGCTAGAGATCTTACGGGCAGGGGATCCGAGCAGTTCTTC
>.|TRBJ2-1|.|TRBV7-9
CASSLIGFSYNEQFF
TGTGCCAGCAGCTTAATTGGTTTCTCCTACAATGAGCAGTTCTTC
>.|TRBJ2-2|.|TRBV19
CASSIVFPAFGLGAENTGELFF
TGTGCCAGTAGTATAGTTTTCCCAGCGTTCGGTCTAGGGGCGGAGAACACCGGGGAGCTGTTTTTT
>.|TRBJ2-7|.|TRBV10-3
CAIRTDSSYEQYF
TGTGCCATCAGGACGGACAGCTCCTACGAGCAGTACTTC
>TRBD1|TRBJ2-5|.|TRBV6-5
CTSSYGVGTGPRTQYF
TGTACCAGCAGTTATGGGGTAGGGACAGGCCCTAGGACCCAGTACTTC
>TRBD2|TRBJ2-5|few|TRBV10-1
CASSESSLAGEYF
TGCGCCAGCAGTGAGTCGAGTCTAGCGGGAGAGTACTTC
>.|TRBJ1-2|many|TRBV28
CASSLHNYGYTF
TGTGCCAGCAGTTTACATAACTATGGCTACACCTTC
>.|TRBJ1-5|many|TRBV28
CASSPTGPHQPQHF
TGTGCCAGCAGTCCCACAGGGCCACATCAGCCCCAGCATTTT
>.|TRBJ2-7|.|TRBV3-1
CASSQDRPGQTFDYEQYF
TGTGCCAGCAGCCAAGATCGCCCCGGACAGACCTTCGACTACGAGCAGTACTTC
>.|TRBJ2-1|many|TRBV3-1
CASSQISIGADRLSSYNEQFF
TGTGCCAGCAGCCAAATTTCCATTGGGGCAGATCGTTTGAGCTCCTACAATGAGCAGTTCTTC
>.|TRBJ1-2|once|TRBV30
CAWKGNRDRQESLYGYTF
TGTGCCTGGAAAGGTAATCGTGACAGACAGGAGAGTTTATATGGCTACACCTTC
>TRBD1|TRBJ2-6|many|TRBV2
CASSTGGPGANVLTF
TGTGCCAGCAGCACAGGGGGTCCTGGGGCCAACGTCCTGACTTTC
>TRBD1|TRBJ2-5|many|TRBV3-1
CASSQNRGQETQYF
TGTGCCAGCAGCCAAAACAGGGGCCAAGAGACCCAGTACTTC
>TRBD1|TRBJ2-4|many|TRBV27
CASSLRSGQGASKNIQYF
TGTGCCAGCAGTTTACGGTCCGGACAGGGGGCTTCCAAAAACATTCAGTACTTC
>TRBD2|TRBJ2-3|.|TRBV7-3
CASSLTPGLAGEKQYF
TGTGCCAGCAGCTTAACCCCGGGACTAGCGGGAGAGAAGCAGTATTTT
>.|TRBJ1-2|many|TRBV9
CASSVGQGARGYGYTF
TGTGCCAGCAGCGTAGGTCAAGGGGCGCGGGGCTATGGCTACACCTTC
>.|TRBJ2-2|.|TRBV11-2
CASSFQRGTGELFF
TGTGCCAGCAGCTTTCAAAGGGGGACCGGGGAGCTGTTTTTT
>TRBD1|TRBJ1-2|many|TRBV3-1
CASSPRQGRGYTF
TGTGCCAGCAGCCCCCGACAGGGAAGAGGCTACACCTTC
>.|TRBJ2-1|many|TRBV2
CASSSWTDSSYNEQFF
TGTGCCAGCAGTTCCTGGACGGACAGCTCCTACAATGAGCAGTTCTTC
>.|TRBJ1-1|few|TRBV3-1
CASSLERTASRPSLRDTEAFF
TGTGCCAGCAGCCTCGAGAGGACAGCTTCGAGACCTTCATTAAGGGACACTGAAGCTTTCTTT
>TRBD2|TRBJ2-3|many|TRBV7-6
CASSLLAGAADTQYF
TGTGCCAGCAGTTTACTAGCGGGAGCCGCAGATACGCAGTATTTT
>.|TRBJ2-5|.|TRBV10-3
CAISPRGTTQETQYF
TGTGCCATCAGTCCCCGAGGGACCACACAAGAGACCCAGTACTTC
>.|TRBJ1-2|.|TRBV7-2
CASSPGGTLGGYGYTF
TGTGCCAGCAGCCCGGGGGGGACGCTTGGTGGGTATGGCTACACCTTC
>.|TRBJ1-1|many|TRBV11-2
CASSSLGGMNTEAFF
TGTGCCAGCAGCTCACTTGGGGGGATGAACACTGAAGCTTTCTTT
>.|TRBJ2-1|few|TRBV3-1
CASSQDWAHEQFF
TGTGCCAGCAGCCAAGATTGGGCCCATGAGCAGTTCTTC
>.|TRBJ1-2|many|TRBV2
CASCYPGVGGYTF
TGTGCCAGCTGCTACCCGGGAGTAGGTGGCTACACCTTC
>TRBD2|TRBJ2-7|few|TRBV24-1
CATRGAGGYEQYF
TGTGCCACCAGAGGGGCGGGAGGCTACGAGCAGTACTTC
>.|TRBJ1-6|many|TRBV2
CASSGGGDNSPLHF
TGTGCCAGCAGTGGCGGAGGGGATAATTCACCCCTCCACTTT
>.|TRBJ1-2|few|TRBV7-9
CASSFGTVYGYTF
TGTGCCAGCAGCTTCGGGACGGTCTATGGCTACACCTTC